The source of this T cell receptor beta chain is a study of cytomegalovirus exposure and HLA in healthy donors. Study results and caveats: Under in vitro conditions, three CMV-associated chains were confirmed as specific for CMV antigens.

The CDR3 runs 13 residues. Germline CDR1 is ENHRY and CDR2 is SYGVKD. Deletions cut 0 bases from V and 7 bases from J, with 7 bases between. Measured with immunoSEQ multiplex PCR; TCRdb has only the in-frame clones, and not every one. The table lists 250,000 to 350,000 clones, 86% of them singletons. Concerning this clone: Its antigen remains unknown.

The specimen was PBMCs. The chain couples TRBV10-3 to TRBJ1-5; no firm D call. The receptor was derived from a woman under 30 in good health and CMV-seronegative. This CDR3 reads CAISESTGQPQHF. CDR3 nucleotide sequence: TGTGCCATCAGTGAGTCGACGGGGCAGCCCCAGCATTTT.